The source of this T cell receptor beta chain is a study of blood T cell repertoires in COVID-19. Study at large: T cells, B-cell-depleted T cells, or PBMCs supplied cDNA or gDNA.

This clone appeared a few times. Assay: immunoSEQ multiplex PCR; the TCRdb copy retains only in-frame clones and omits some. The table lists some 120,000 clones, over 60% of them singletons. CDR1 and CDR2 (germline): DFQATT, SNEGSKA (reference sequence). There are 11 residues in the CDR3. Between the trimmed V and J ends, which lost 5 bases and 8 bases, there was a span of 12 bases. The chain combines TRBV20-1 with TRBJ1-1; D possibly corresponds to TRBD1 (5 bases). The sequenced sample consisted of peripheral blood. This receptor was taken from a man in his forties or fifties with active or convalescent COVID-19. In nucleotides, the CDR3 is TGCAGTGCTGCCTCCGGACACGAAGCTTTCTTT. Amino acid sequence: CSAASGHEAFF.